This note documents a single T cell receptor beta chain sequence. The data are from a study of blood T cell repertoires in COVID-19. Study overall: The United States, Italy and Spain were the sources of the acute and convalescent COVID-19 samples. From T cells, B-cell-depleted T cells, or PBMCs came the material, which was cDNA or gDNA.

Per the original data handling: Estimation of nucleated cell counts was performed using reference gene primer amplification. Produced via immunoSEQ multiplex PCR; TCRdb's table is partial and in-frame only. V, J and clone size reflect that table, while D and trimming were determined from the DNA. Counted here are hundreds of thousands of clones, around 90% occurring once; the ten biggest clones make up approximately 0.8%. The sequenced material came from peripheral blood. This receptor was taken from a woman in her twenties or thirties with acute or convalescent COVID-19.

The CDR3 reads CSASTGFTDTQYF. The CDR3 nucleotides read TGCAGTGCTAGTACAGGGTTCACAGATACGCAGTATTTT. The chain recombines TRBV20-1 with TRBJ2-3, with D perhaps matching TRBD1 (6 bases). Germline CDR1 and CDR2: DFQATT and SNEGSKA (reference sequence). The V and J ends lost 3 bases and 2 bases respectively, with 9 bases between them. CDR3 length: 13 amino acids.